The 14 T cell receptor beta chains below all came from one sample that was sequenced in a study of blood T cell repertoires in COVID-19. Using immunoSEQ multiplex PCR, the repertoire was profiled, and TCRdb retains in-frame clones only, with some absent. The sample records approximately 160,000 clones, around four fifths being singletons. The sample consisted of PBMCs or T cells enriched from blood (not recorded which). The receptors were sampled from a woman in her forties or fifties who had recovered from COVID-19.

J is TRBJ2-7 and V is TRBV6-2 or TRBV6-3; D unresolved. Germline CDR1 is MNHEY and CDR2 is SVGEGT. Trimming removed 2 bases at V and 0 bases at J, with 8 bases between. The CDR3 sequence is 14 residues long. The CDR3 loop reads CASSYASSSYEQYV. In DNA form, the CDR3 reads TGTGCCAGCAGTTACGCGAGTAGCTCCTACGAGCAGTACGTC.

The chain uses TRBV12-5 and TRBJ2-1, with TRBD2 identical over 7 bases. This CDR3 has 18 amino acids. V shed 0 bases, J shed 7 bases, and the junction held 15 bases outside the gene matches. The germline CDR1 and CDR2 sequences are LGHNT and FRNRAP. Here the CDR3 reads CASGLVLASGNPGNEQFF. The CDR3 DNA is TGTGCTAGTGGTTTGGTACTGGCTAGCGGCAACCCGGGGAATGAGCAGTTCTTC.

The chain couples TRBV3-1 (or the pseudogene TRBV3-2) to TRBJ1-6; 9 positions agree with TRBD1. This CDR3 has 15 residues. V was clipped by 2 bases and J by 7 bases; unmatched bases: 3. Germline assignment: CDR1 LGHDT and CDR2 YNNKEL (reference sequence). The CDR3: CASSQYRGHNSPLHF. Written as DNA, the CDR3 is TGTGCCAGCAGCCAATACAGGGGGCACAATTCACCCCTCCACTTT.

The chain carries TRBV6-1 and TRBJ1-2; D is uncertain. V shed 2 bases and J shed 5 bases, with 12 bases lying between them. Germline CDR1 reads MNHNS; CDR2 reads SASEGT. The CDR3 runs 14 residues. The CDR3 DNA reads TGTGCCAGCAGTGAATCGGGGTTCCGATATGGCTACACCTTC. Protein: CASSESGFRYGYTF.

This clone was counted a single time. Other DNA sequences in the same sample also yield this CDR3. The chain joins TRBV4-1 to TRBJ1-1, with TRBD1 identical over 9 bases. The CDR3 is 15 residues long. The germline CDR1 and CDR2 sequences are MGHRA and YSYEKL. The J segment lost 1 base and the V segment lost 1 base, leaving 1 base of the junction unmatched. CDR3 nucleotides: TGCGCCAGCAGCCAAGGGGACAGGGCGAACACTGAAGCTTTCTTT. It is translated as CASSQGDRANTEAFF.

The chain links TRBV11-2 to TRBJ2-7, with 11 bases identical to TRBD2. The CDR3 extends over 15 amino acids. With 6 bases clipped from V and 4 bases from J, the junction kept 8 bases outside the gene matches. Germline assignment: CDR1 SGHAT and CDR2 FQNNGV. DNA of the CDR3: TGTGCCAGCAGTCCCACTAGCGGGAGCCTATACGAGCAGTACGTC. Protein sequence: CASSPTSGSLYEQYV.

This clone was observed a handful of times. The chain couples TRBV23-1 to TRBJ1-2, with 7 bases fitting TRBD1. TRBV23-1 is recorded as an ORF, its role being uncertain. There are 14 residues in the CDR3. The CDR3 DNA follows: TGCGCGAACCTAGGCGAGGACAGGAACTATGGCTACACCTTC. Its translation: CANLGEDRNYGYTF.

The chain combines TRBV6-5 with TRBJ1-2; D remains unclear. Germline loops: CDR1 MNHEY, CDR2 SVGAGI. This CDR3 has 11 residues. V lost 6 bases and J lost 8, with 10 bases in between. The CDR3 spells CASREDGGYTF. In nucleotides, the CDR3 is TGTGCCAGCAGGGAGGACGGCGGCTACACCTTC.

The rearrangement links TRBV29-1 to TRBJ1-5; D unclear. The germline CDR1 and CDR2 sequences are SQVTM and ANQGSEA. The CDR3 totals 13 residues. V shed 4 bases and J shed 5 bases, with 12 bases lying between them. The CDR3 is CSVVFRRDQPQHF. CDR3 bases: TGCAGCGTTGTTTTTCGGAGAGATCAGCCCCAGCATTTT.

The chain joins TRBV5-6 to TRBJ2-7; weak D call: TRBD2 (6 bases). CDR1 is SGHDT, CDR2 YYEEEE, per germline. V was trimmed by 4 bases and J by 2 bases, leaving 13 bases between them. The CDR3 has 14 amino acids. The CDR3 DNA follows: TGTGCCAGCAGCCCATTCTCGGGGGCCTACGAGCAGTACGTC. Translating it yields CASSPFSGAYEQYV.

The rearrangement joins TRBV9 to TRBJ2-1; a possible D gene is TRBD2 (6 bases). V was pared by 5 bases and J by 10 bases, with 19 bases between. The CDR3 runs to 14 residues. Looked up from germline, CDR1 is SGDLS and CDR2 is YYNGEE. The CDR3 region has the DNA TGTGCCAGCAGGTCTCGAAGGCCGGGGAGGGAGCAGTTCTTC. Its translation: CASRSRRPGREQFF.

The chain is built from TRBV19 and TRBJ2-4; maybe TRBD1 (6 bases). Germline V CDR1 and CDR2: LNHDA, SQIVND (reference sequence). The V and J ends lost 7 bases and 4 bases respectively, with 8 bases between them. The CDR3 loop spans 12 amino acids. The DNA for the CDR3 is TGTGCCAGTAAAGGGGGTAAAAACATTCAGTACTTC. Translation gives CASKGGKNIQYF.

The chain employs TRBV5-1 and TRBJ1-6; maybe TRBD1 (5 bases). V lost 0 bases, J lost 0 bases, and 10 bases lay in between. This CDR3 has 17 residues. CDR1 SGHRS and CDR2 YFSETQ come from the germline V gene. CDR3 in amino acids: CASSLGQTSSYNSPLHF. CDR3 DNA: TGCGCCAGCAGCTTGGGACAGACGAGCTCCTATAATTCACCCCTCCACTTT.

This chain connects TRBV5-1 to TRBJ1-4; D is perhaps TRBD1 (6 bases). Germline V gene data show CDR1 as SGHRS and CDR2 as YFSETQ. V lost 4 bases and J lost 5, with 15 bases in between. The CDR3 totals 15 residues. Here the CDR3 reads CASSDQGNANEKLFF. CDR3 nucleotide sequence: TGCGCCAGCAGCGATCAGGGGAATGCGAATGAAAAACTGTTTTTT.